Sequencing of this T cell receptor beta chain was carried out in a study of B cell selection in AIRE deficiency. The method was immunoSEQ multiplex PCR; TCRdb's version includes in-frame clones alone and lacks a portion of them. The sample lists about 24,000 clones; roughly 95% were seen once. With respect to this clone: The target antigen is unknown.

This CDR3 is built from 15 residues. Germline V lookup: CDR1 MGHDK, CDR2 SYGVNS. J lost 5 bases, V lost 5 bases, and 11 bases had no gene match. Study-wide points: CDR3s were shorter in shared Treg sequences, reflecting few non-templated nucleotide insertions. About 31% of healthy-shared Treg TCRbeta sequences appeared in patient Tconv cells.

Sorting defined conventional CD4 T cells as CD4+CD127+. Controls came from healthy donors unrelated to patients. The sequencing input was CD4+CD127+ conventional T cells sorted from PBMCs. The sequence derives from a human donor in good health. The chain employs TRBV25-1 and TRBJ2-5, with TRBD1 matching over 7 bases. The CDR3 DNA reads as TGTGCCAGCAGTCCGCAGGTAGGGGGCGAGGAGACCCAGTACTTC. Translated: CASSPQVGGEETQYF.